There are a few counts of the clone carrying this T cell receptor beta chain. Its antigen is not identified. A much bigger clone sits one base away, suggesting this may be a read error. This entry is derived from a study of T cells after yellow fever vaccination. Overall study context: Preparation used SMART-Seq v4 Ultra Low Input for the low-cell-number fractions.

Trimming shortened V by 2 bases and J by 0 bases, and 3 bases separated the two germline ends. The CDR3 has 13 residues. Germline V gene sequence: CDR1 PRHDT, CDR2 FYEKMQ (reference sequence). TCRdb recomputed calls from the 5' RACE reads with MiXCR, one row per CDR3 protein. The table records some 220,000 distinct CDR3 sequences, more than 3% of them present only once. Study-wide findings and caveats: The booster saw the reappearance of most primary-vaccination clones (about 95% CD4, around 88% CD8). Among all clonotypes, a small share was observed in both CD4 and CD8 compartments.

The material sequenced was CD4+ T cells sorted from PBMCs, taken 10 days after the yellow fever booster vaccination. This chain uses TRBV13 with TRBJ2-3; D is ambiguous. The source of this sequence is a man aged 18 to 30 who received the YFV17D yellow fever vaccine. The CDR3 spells CASSLYSTDTQYF. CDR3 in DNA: TGTGCCAGCAGCTTATACAGCACAGATACGCAGTATTTT. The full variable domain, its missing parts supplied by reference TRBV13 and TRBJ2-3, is AAGVIQSPRHLIKEKRETATLKCYPIPRHDTVYWYQQGPGQDPQFLISFYEKMQSDKGSIPDRFSAQQFSDYHSELNMSSLELGDSALYFCASSLYSTDTQYFGPGTRLTVL.